These 14 T cell receptor beta chains were sequenced from one sample in a study of blood T cell repertoires in COVID-19. Only in-frame clones appear in the TCRdb table, and some are missing; sequencing was by immunoSEQ multiplex PCR. The sample consists of some 280,000 clones, about 91% of them appearing once. Source material: peripheral blood. Receptor source: a woman aged 60-75 years with acute or convalescent COVID-19.

The chain combines TRBV18 with TRBJ1-1; D is uncertain. Per the germline V gene, CDR1 is KGHSH and CDR2 is LQKENI. Trimming left V 3 bases short and J 5 bases short, with 13 bases between. This CDR3 comprises 14 residues. The CDR3 here is CASSPEGWETEAFF. The CDR3 bases are TGTGCCAGCTCACCGGAGGGCTGGGAAACTGAAGCTTTCTTT.

The J gene is TRBJ2-2, the V gene TRBV24-1; the match to TRBD1 covers 12 bases. CDR1 is KGHDR, CDR2 SFDVKD, per germline. Trimming at V came to 1 base and at J to 0 bases, leaving 5 bases not matched to a gene. The CDR3 is 19 amino acids. The chain's CDR3 is CATSDLKGTGGANTGELFF. Here the CDR3 DNA reads TGTGCCACCAGTGATTTAAAGGGGACAGGGGGCGCGAACACCGGGGAGCTGTTTTTT.

The chain links TRBV19 to TRBJ1-5, with a tentative D call TRBD1 (6 bases). V was pared by 3 bases and J by 4 bases, with 16 bases between. The germline V gene has CDR1 LNHDA and CDR2 SQIVND (reference sequence). This CDR3 spans 16 amino acids. The CDR3 is CASSMPGQVGNQPQHF. The CDR3 coding sequence is TGTGCCAGTAGTATGCCGGGACAAGTGGGGAATCAGCCCCAGCATTTT.

This sequence joins TRBV18 and TRBJ2-1; 8 positions agree with TRBD2. V shed 3 bases and J 15 bases; nucleotides not matched to a gene: 13. CDR1 and CDR2 (germline): KGHSH, LQKENI. CDR3 length: 14 residues. CDR3 loop: CASSPTLLREAWFF. The CDR3 region has the DNA TGTGCCAGCTCACCGACCCTTTTGCGGGAGGCATGGTTCTTC.

The chain carries TRBV28 and TRBJ1-1, with 7 bases lining up with TRBD1. Trimming removed 7 bases from V and 2 bases from J; junction bases left unmatched: 7. The CDR3 length is 14 residues. Germline CDR1 reads MDHEN; CDR2 reads SYDVKM. The CDR3, as DNA: TGTGCCAGCAAGGGGGACAGAGTAAACACTGAAGCTTTCTTT. The encoded protein is CASKGDRVNTEAFF.

This rearrangement joins TRBV5-1 to TRBJ2-5; TRBD2 might be the D (6 bases). The CDR3 totals 15 residues. Between the trimmed V and J ends, which lost 5 bases and 2 bases, there was a span of 16 bases. Per germline, CDR1 SGHRS and CDR2 YFSETQ. The CDR3 DNA sequence: TGCGCCAGCAGAGTCCCGCTCAGCGGGCAAGAGACCCAGTACTTC. Encoded protein: CASRVPLSGQETQYF.

The gene calls are TRBV5-1 and TRBJ1-2; 12 positions agree with TRBD1. V dropped 3 bases and J dropped 8; count of bases not matched to a gene: 11. This CDR3 has 16 amino acids. Looked up from germline, CDR1 is SGHRS and CDR2 is YFSETQ. The CDR3 here is CASSYAGTGGGGGYTF. CDR3 DNA sequence: TGCGCCAGCAGCTACGCCGGGACAGGGGGCGGGGGGGGCTACACCTTC. The whole variable domain, filled in from reference TRBV5-1 and TRBJ1-2, reads KAGVTQTPRYLIKTRGQQVTLSCSPISGHRSVSWYQQTPGQGLQFLFEYFSETQRNKGNFPGRFSGRQFSNSRSEMNVSTLELGDSALYLCASSYAGTGGGGGYTFGSGTRLTVV.

This clone was recorded a few times. J is TRBJ1-2 and V is TRBV9; no firm D call. V was trimmed by 7 bases and J by 4 bases, leaving 17 bases between them. The CDR3 runs 14 residues. CDR1 and CDR2 (germline): SGDLS, YYNGEE. This CDR3 reads CASGHSHAAYGYTF. In DNA form, the CDR3 reads TGTGCCAGCGGGCACAGCCATGCCGCCTATGGCTACACCTTC.

This clone was observed at least ten times. This sequence joins TRBV4-1 and TRBJ1-1, with D perhaps TRBD1 (5 bases). From germline, CDR1 is MGHRA and CDR2 YSYEKL. This CDR3 spans 14 amino acids. V was pared by 3 bases and J by 1 base, with 9 bases between. The CDR3 spells CASSQPTGNTEAFF. For the CDR3, the DNA is TGCGCCAGCAGCCAGCCAACAGGGAACACTGAAGCTTTCTTT.

The chain links TRBV28 to TRBJ1-5; D is unclear. The CDR3 has 15 residues. Germline V gene lookup returns CDR1 MDHEN and CDR2 SYDVKM. Trimming left V 1 base short and J 8 bases short, with 15 bases between. CDR3 nucleotide sequence: TGTGCCAGCAGTTTATCAATCGACATAGTGGAGCCCCAGCATTTT. This encodes CASSLSIDIVEPQHF.

This clone was seen a few times. V is TRBV7-6 and J is TRBJ1-1, with 9 nucleotides matching TRBD1. This CDR3 comprises 15 residues. Germline assignment: CDR1 SGHVS and CDR2 FNYEAQ. Trimming took 5 bases from V and 1 from J; bases not matched to a gene: 5. The CDR3 sequence is CASSPTGGGNTEAFF. The CDR3 DNA reads as TGTGCCAGCAGCCCCACAGGGGGCGGGAACACTGAAGCTTTCTTT. Drawing the rest from reference TRBV7-6 and TRBJ1-1, the complete variable domain is GAGVSQSPRYKVTKRGQDVALRCDPISGHVSLYWYRQALGQGPEFLTYFNYEAQQDKSGLPNDRFSAERPEGSISTLTIQRTEQRDSAMYRCASSPTGGGNTEAFFGQGTRLTVV.

This chain joins TRBV19 and TRBJ2-1, with 9 bases that match TRBD2. Germline CDR1 is LNHDA and CDR2 is SQIVND (reference sequence). This CDR3 is 13 amino acids long. Trimming cost V 5 bases and J 9 bases; bases outside gene matches: 5. Here the CDR3 DNA reads TGTGCCAGTAGTCGCCTAGCGGGACGTGAGCAGTTCTTC. Its translation: CASSRLAGREQFF.

This chain links TRBV11-1 with TRBJ2-1; 7 bases align to TRBD2. Germline CDR1 reads SGHAT; CDR2 reads FQDESV (reference sequence). This CDR3 spans 14 amino acids. With 1 base clipped from V and 6 bases from J, the junction kept 3 bases outside the gene matches. The CDR3 nucleotides are TGTGCCAGCAGCTTAGGGGGGGGATCCAATGAGCAGTTCTTC. The encoded protein is CASSLGGGSNEQFF.

The chain joins TRBV3-1 (or the pseudogene TRBV3-2) to TRBJ2-2; TRBD1 matches at 9 bases. Germline CDR1 and CDR2: LGHDT and YNNKEL (reference sequence). The CDR3 runs 15 residues. Trimming at V came to 3 bases and at J to 1 base, leaving 0 bases not matched to a gene. The CDR3 sequence: CASSQDRGNTGELFF. The CDR3 nucleotides read TGTGCCAGCAGCCAGGACAGGGGGAACACCGGGGAGCTGTTTTTT.